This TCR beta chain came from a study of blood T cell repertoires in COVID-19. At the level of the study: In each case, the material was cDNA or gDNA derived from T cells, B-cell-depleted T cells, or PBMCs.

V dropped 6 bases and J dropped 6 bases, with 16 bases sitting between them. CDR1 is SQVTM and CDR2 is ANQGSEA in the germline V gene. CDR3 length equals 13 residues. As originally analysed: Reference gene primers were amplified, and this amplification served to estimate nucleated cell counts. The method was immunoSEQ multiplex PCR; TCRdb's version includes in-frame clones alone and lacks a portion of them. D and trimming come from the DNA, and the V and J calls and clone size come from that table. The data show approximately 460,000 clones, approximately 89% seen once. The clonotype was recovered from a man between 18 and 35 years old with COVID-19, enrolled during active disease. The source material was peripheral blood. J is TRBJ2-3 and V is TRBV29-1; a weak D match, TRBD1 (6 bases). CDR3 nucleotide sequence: TGCAGCGTCGACGGAATTCAGGGGGATACGCAGTATTTT. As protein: CSVDGIQGDTQYF.